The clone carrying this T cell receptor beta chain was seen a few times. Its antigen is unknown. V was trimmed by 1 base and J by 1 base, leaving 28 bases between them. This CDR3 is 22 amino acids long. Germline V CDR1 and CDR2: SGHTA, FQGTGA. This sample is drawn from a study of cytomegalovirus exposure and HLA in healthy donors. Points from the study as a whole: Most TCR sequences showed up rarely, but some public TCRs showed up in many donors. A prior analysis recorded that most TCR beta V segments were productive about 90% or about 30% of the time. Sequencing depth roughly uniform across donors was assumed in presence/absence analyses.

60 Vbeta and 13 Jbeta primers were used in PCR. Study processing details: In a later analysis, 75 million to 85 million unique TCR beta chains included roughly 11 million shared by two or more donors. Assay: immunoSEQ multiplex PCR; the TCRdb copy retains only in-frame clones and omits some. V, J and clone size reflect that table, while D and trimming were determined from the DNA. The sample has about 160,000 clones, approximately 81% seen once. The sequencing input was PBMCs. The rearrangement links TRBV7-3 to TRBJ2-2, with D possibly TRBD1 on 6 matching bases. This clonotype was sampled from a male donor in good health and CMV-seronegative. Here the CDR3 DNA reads TGTGCCAGCAGCTTAATCGGAATGGGGGACACCAAAAAACCTCAGAACACCGGGGAGCTGTTTTTT. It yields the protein CASSLIGMGDTKKPQNTGELFF. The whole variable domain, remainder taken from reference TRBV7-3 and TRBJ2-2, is GAGVSQTPSNKVTEKGKYVELRCDPISGHTALYWYRQSLGQGPEFLIYFQGTGAADDSGLPNDRFFAVRPEGSVSTLKIQRTERGDSAVYLCASSLIGMGDTKKPQNTGELFFGEGSRLTVL.